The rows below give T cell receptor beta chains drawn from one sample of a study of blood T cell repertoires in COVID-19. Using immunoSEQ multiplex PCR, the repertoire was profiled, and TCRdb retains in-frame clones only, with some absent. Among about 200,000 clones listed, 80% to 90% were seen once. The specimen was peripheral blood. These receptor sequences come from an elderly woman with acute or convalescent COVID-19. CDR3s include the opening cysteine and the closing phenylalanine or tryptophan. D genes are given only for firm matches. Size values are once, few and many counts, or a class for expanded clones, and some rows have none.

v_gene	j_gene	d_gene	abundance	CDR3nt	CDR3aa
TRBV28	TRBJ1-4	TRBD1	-	TGTGCCAGCAGTCGACAGGGGAGTGCGGCTAATGAAAAACTGTTTTTT	CASSRQGSAANEKLFF
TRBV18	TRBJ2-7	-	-	TGTGCCAGCTCCCCCCCCGCGTCCGAGCAGTACTTC	CASSPPASEQYF
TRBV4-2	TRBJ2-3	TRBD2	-	TGTGCCAGCAGGATAGGTTATGGGCGGGAGGACCGGAGAGATACGCAGTATTTT	CASRIGYGREDRRDTQYF
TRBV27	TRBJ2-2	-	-	TGTGCCAGCAGCCCAGGGTGGCAGAACACCGGGGAGCTGTTTTTT	CASSPGWQNTGELFF
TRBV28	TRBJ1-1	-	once	TGTGCCAGCAGTTTAATTTCCTTGAACACTGAAGCTTTCTTT	CASSLISLNTEAFF
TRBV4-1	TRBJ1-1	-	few	TGCGCCAGCAGCCAAGCGGAGGGGACTGAAGCTTTCTTT	CASSQAEGTEAFF
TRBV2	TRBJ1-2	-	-	TGTGCCAGCAGTGTTCAGGCAGACTATGGCTACACCTTC	CASSVQADYGYTF
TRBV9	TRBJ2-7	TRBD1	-	TGTGCCAGCAGCCGACAGGGGTCCCATTACGAGCAGTACTTC	CASSRQGSHYEQYF
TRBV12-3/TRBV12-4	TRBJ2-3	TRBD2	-	TGTGCCAGCACCTCGCGGGGGATAGATACGCAGTATTTT	CASTSRGIDTQYF
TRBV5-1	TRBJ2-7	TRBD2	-	TGCGCCAGCAGCATTAGCGGGAGGGCCTTGAACGAGCAGTACTTC	CASSISGRALNEQYF
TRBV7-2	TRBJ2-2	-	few	TGTGCCAGCAGCTTTCAGGGGACGATCGGGGAGCTGTTTTTT	CASSFQGTIGELFF
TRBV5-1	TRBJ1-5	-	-	TGCGCCAGCAGCCCTTCGTACAATCAGCCCCAGCATTTT	CASSPSYNQPQHF
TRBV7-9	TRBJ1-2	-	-	TGTGCCAGCAGCTTAACAGGGCGGCCGTGGGGCTACACCTTC	CASSLTGRPWGYTF